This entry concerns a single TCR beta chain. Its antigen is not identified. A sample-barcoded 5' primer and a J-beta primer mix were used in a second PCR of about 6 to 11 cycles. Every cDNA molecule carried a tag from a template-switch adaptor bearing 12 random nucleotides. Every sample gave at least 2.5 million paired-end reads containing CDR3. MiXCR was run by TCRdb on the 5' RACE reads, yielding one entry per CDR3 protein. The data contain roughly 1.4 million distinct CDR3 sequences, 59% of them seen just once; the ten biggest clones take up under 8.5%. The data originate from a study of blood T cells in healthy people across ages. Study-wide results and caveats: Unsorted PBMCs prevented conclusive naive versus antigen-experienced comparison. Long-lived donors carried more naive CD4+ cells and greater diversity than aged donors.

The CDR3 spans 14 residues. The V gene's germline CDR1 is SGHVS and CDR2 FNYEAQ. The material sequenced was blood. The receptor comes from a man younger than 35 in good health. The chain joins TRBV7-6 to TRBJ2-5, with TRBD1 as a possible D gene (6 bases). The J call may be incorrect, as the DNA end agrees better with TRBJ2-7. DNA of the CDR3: TGTGCCAGCAGTCCCAGGACAGCCCCGAACGAGCAGTACTTC. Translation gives CASSPRTAPNEQYF.